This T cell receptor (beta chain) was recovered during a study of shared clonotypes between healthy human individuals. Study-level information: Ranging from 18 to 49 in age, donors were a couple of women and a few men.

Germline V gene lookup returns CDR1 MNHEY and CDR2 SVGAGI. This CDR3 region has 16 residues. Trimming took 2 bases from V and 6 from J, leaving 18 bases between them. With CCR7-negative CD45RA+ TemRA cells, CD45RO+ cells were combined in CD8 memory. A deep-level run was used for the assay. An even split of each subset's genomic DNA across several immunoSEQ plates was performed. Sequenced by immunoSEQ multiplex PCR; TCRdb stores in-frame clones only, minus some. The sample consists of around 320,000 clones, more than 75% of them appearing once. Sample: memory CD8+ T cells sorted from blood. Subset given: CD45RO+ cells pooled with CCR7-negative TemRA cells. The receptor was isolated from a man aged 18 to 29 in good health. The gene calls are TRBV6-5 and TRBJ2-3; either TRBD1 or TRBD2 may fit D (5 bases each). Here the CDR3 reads CASSYGIGGAFDTQYF. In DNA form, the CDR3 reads TGTGCCAGCAGTTACGGGATTGGGGGAGCTTTCGATACGCAGTATTTT.